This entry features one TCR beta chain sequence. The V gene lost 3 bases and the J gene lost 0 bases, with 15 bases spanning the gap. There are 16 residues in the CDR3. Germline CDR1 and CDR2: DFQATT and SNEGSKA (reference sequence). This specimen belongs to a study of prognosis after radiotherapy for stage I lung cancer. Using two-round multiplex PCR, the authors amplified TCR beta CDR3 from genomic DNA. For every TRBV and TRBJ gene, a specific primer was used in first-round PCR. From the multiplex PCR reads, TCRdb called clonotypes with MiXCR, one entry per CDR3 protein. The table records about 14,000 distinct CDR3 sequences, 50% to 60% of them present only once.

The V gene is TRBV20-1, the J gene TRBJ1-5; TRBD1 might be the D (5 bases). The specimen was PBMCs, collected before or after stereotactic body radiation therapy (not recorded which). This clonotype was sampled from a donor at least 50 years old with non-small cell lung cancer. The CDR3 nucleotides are TGCAGTGCTAGTCAGGCAGGGAGGTATAGCAATCAGCCCCAGCATTTT. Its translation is CSASQAGRYSNQPQHF.